Below, 9 T cell receptor beta chains from the same sample are listed, as sequenced in a study of T cell responses to AZD1222 COVID-19 vaccine. TCRdb's table, derived via immunoSEQ multiplex PCR, lists solely in-frame clones and lacks some. In the table there are fewer than 300,000 clones, roughly 93% of which are singletons. This material consisted of peripheral blood, taken on day 0 of AZD1222 vaccination. The receptors stem from an adult in good health.

The CDR3 nucleotides are TGTGCCAGCAGCGTAGCGGCTAGCTCTTACGAGCAGTACTTC. As protein: CASSVAASSYEQYF. The chain joins TRBV9 to TRBJ2-7; possibly TRBD2 for D (5 bases). CDR1 and CDR2 (germline): SGDLS, YYNGEE. The CDR3 contains 14 residues. Trimming shortened V by 0 bases and J by 4 bases, and 11 bases separated the two germline ends.

The genes are TRBV27 and TRBJ2-7; D possibly matches TRBD1 or TRBD2 (5 bases each). Germline V gene lookup returns CDR1 MNHEY and CDR2 SMNVEV (reference sequence). V shed 4 bases and J shed 2 bases, with 12 bases lying between them. The CDR3 length is 14 residues. In DNA, the CDR3 is TGTGCCAGCAGTTCGGCAGGGACCGCCTACGAGCAGTACTTC. Amino acid sequence: CASSSAGTAYEQYF.

The chain recombines TRBV19 with TRBJ1-4; 7 bases are shared with TRBD1. Germline V gives CDR1 LNHDA, CDR2 SQIVND (reference sequence). The CDR3 has 17 residues. V lost 3 bases to trimming and J lost 0 bases; unmatched junction nucleotides: 7. Here the CDR3 reads CASSMIFDRATNEKLFF. The CDR3 region has the DNA TGTGCCAGTAGTATGATATTCGACAGGGCAACTAATGAAAAACTGTTTTTT.

The CDR3 DNA is TGTGCCTGGAACCGGGGACAGGGTTTGTCTGAAGCTTTCTTT. It translates to CAWNRGQGLSEAFF. The V gene is TRBV30, the J gene TRBJ1-1; 9 bases match TRBD1. J gave up 6 bases and V 4 bases, and 9 bases lay outside the gene matches. This CDR3 is built from 14 residues. The germline gives CDR1 GTSNPN, CDR2 SVGIG (reference sequence). The full variable domain, its missing parts supplied by reference TRBV30 and TRBJ1-1, is SQTIHQWPATLVQPVGSPLSLECTVEGTSNPNLYWYRQAAGRGLQLLFYSVGIGQISSEVPQNLSASRPQDRQFILSSKKLLLSDSGFYLCAWNRGQGLSEAFFGQGTRLTVV.

The V call is TRBV5-6, the J call TRBJ2-2, with D possibly being TRBD1 (7 bases). V gave up 4 bases and J gave up 4 bases, with 14 bases separating them. The CDR3 contains 15 residues. Germline V gives CDR1 SGHDT, CDR2 YYEEEE. CDR3 in amino acids: CASSQTGRSTGELFF. The CDR3 region has the DNA TGTGCCAGCAGCCAGACAGGGAGGAGCACCGGGGAGCTGTTTTTT.

This sequence joins TRBV5-1 and TRBJ1-3; no definite D call. Germline V gives CDR1 SGHRS, CDR2 YFSETQ. Trimming shortened V by 0 bases and J by 4 bases, and 5 bases separated the two germline ends. The CDR3 totals 13 residues. CDR3 nucleotide sequence: TGCGCCAGCAGCTTGGAGGCCGGAAACACCATATATTTT. Its protein is CASSLEAGNTIYF.

This rearrangement joins TRBV19 to TRBJ2-7; unclear D gene. Trimming shortened V by 5 bases and J by 2 bases, and 13 bases separated the two germline ends. The CDR3 loop spans 14 amino acids. The germline V gene has CDR1 LNHDA and CDR2 SQIVND (reference sequence). CDR3 region: CASSGQAVPYEQYF. The CDR3 region has the DNA TGTGCCAGTAGTGGCCAGGCTGTCCCCTACGAGCAGTACTTC. Full variable domain (remainder filled in from reference TRBV19 and TRBJ2-7): DGGITQSPKYLFRKEGQNVTLSCEQNLNHDAMYWYRQDPGQGLRLIYYSQIVNDFQKGDIAEGYSVSREKKESFPLTVTSAQKNPTAFYLCASSGQAVPYEQYFGPGTRLTVT.

This clone was picked up one time. This chain uses TRBV5-4 with TRBJ2-5; D is undetermined. Germline V gene data show CDR1 as SGHNT and CDR2 as YYREEE (reference sequence). The ends were cut back, 1 base at V and 5 bases at J, with 9 bases in the middle. The CDR3 contains 13 residues. Written as DNA, the CDR3 is TGTGCCAGCAGCTTGAGGGCCGGGGAGACCCAGTACTTC. Protein product: CASSLRAGETQYF.

V and J are TRBV6-5 and TRBJ1-5; possible D gene TRBD1, 6 bases. The CDR3 has 14 amino acids. Germline values: CDR1 MNHEY, CDR2 SVGAGI. Trimming removed 5 bases from V and 3 bases from J, with 11 bases in between. The DNA for the CDR3 is TGTGCCAGCAGTCAGGGGCGGGTCAATCAGCCCCAGCATTTT. It codes for CASSQGRVNQPQHF.